The 29 T cell receptor beta chains reported below all come from one sample, sequenced in a study of neurological immune-mediated disorders (dated by TCRdb to between 2019 and 2020). Library preparation employed 5' RACE. Data came from an Illumina HiSeq 2500. In-frame beta chains were kept once TCRdb had trimmed the public reads at Q25 with fastp and called clones with MiXCR. Every distinct CDR3 protein forms one entry, paired with its most common genes and DNA. The sample table shows approximately 87,000 distinct CDR3 sequences, and approximately 14% are seen once. Together, the top ten hold about 7% of the sample. The material sequenced was PBMCs. The source is a woman in her forties or fifties in good health.

This clonotype was found many times. V usage is TRBV7-9 and J usage is TRBJ1-2; possible D gene TRBD1, 5 bases. The V end was cut by 6 bases, the J end by 2 bases, with 10 bases between. Germline V gene sequence: CDR1 SEHNR, CDR2 FQNEAQ (reference sequence). The CDR3 is 13 amino acids. The CDR3 sequence is CASSRAGNYGYTF. The CDR3, as DNA: TGTGCCAGCAGTCGAGCAGGGAACTATGGCTACACCTTC.

To note about this clonotype: One end of the junction does not line up with germline, which may come from a read error. The V and J genes are TRBV27 and TRBJ1-2; possible D gene TRBD1, 6 bases. Germline CDR1 MNHEY, CDR2 SMNVEV (reference sequence). There are 15 residues in the CDR3. CDR3 sequence reads: CASSIRDTGPYGHTF. The CDR3 coding sequence is TGTGCCAGCAGTATCCGGGACACCGGCCCCTATGGCCACACCTTC.

For this clonotype: This may be a read error, as it is one base from a much larger clone. In this CDR3 the conserved last residue, phenylalanine or tryptophan, is missing, so a read error is likely. This chain links TRBV12-3 or TRBV12-4 with TRBJ1-2; 7 nucleotides match TRBD1. The CDR3 spans 16 residues. V was pared by 3 bases and J by 6 bases, with 13 bases of the junction left unmatched. This chain's CDR3 is CASSFNMAGGQNGYTY. CDR3 bases: TGTGCCAGCAGTTTCAATATGGCAGGGGGACAGAATGGCTACACCTAC.

This clonotype showed up many times. V gene TRBV12-3 or TRBV12-4 combines with J gene TRBJ1-2; 8 bases align to TRBD1. This CDR3 is built from 16 residues. V lost 1 base to trimming and J lost 4 bases; unmatched junction nucleotides: 8. For the CDR3, the DNA is TGTGCCAGCAGTTTAGTCAGGGGGCGCGGAGGCTATGGCTACACCTTC. It encodes CASSLVRGRGGYGYTF.

This clonotype was picked up many times. V gene TRBV2 combines with J gene TRBJ2-3; possibly TRBD1 for D (6 bases). Trimming stripped 6 bases from V and 6 bases from J, with 16 bases between. Germline values: CDR1 SNHLY, CDR2 FYNNEI. This CDR3 is built from 14 residues. CDR3 coding DNA: TGTGCCAGCAGCTTAACAGGGTCCGGGGATACGCAGTATTTT. Protein product: CASSLTGSGDTQYF.

This clonotype has at least ten counts. The chain has TRBV29-1 and TRBJ2-6; D unresolved. The CDR3 covers 14 residues. CDR1 is SQVTM and CDR2 is ANQGSEA in the germline V gene. Trimming took off 2 bases at V and 0 bases at J, with 5 bases between the two ends. The CDR3 region has the DNA TGCAGCGTTGAACTAGTCTCTGGGGCCAACGTCCTGACTTTC. It specifies CSVELVSGANVLTF.

This clonotype was detected many times. V gene TRBV27 combines with J gene TRBJ2-5, with 7 bases matching TRBD2. J was trimmed by 1 base and V by 8 bases; bases with no gene match: 7. Germline CDR1 and CDR2: MNHEY and SMNVEV (reference sequence). The CDR3 loop spans 14 amino acids. The CDR3 here is CASALAGSQETQYF. The CDR3 DNA reads as TGTGCCAGCGCCTTAGCGGGCTCCCAAGAGACCCAGTACTTC.

This clonotype came up many times. The J gene is TRBJ2-2, the V gene TRBV7-2, with TRBD1 matching 10 bases. CDR1 and CDR2 (germline): SGHTA, FQGNSA. Unmatched junction bases numbered 0, after V lost 4 bases and J lost 4 bases. The CDR3 is 14 residues long. CDR3 sequence reads: CASSWDRGTGELFF. CDR3 DNA: TGTGCCAGCAGCTGGGACAGGGGCACCGGGGAGCTGTTTTTT.

This clonotype was found many times. The rearrangement joins TRBV2 to TRBJ2-1; D is uncertain. Germline-derived CDR1 and CDR2 are SNHLY and FYNNEI. The CDR3 runs to 15 residues. V dropped 6 bases and J dropped 6 bases, with 18 bases sitting between them. CDR3 amino acids: CASSPRMTVGNEQFF. The CDR3 nucleotides are TGTGCCAGCAGCCCCCGGATGACGGTAGGCAATGAGCAGTTCTTC.

To note about this clonotype: A much larger clone lies a single base off, so this may be a read error. The DNA for the CDR3 is TGTGCCAGATCACCGGGACAGGTGCCCTCCTATGGCTACACCTTC. This sequence encodes CARSPGQVPSYGYTF. The chain joins TRBV18 to TRBJ1-2, with 8 bases matching TRBD1. The germline CDR1 and CDR2 sequences are KGHSH and LQKENI. The CDR3 has 15 amino acids.

This clonotype was recorded at least ten times. The V and J genes are TRBV18 and TRBJ1-5; TRBD1 matches at 9 bases. Germline CDR1 is KGHSH and CDR2 is LQKENI. V was clipped by 3 bases and J by 6 bases; unmatched bases: 9. CDR3 length: 16 amino acids. Here the CDR3 DNA reads TGTGCCAGCTCACCGTCCGGGACAGGGAGTGGTCAGCCCCAGCATTTT. It is translated as CASSPSGTGSGQPQHF.

This clonotype was counted between two and nine times. The chain recombines TRBV12-5 with TRBJ1-1; maybe TRBD1 (6 bases). Trimming removed 7 bases at V and 5 bases at J, with 14 bases between. CDR1 is LGHNT and CDR2 is FRNRAP in the germline V gene. The CDR3 has 13 residues. Here the CDR3 reads CASAMAGVTEAFF. Written as DNA, the CDR3 is TGTGCTAGTGCCATGGCAGGGGTAACTGAAGCTTTCTTT.

The table lists this clonotype with many counts. The rearrangement joins TRBV10-3 to TRBJ1-6; no firm D call. Germline assignment: CDR1 ENHRY and CDR2 SYGVKD. CDR3 size: 16 residues. Trimming shortened V by 0 bases and J by 6 bases, and 12 bases separated the two germline ends. CDR3 DNA sequence: TGTGCCATCAGTGAGTCTCGTGGGAGAGGTAATTCACCCCTCCACTTT. Its translation: CAISESRGRGNSPLHF.

This chain joins TRBV5-1 and TRBJ2-1; 9 positions agree with TRBD1. Germline CDR1 and CDR2: SGHRS and YFSETQ. The V gene end was trimmed by 2 bases and the J gene end by 10 bases; junction bases not matched to a gene: 7. This CDR3 spans 14 amino acids. The CDR3 DNA follows: TGCGCCAGCAGCTTTCAAACAGGGGGCCACGAGCAGTTCTTC. This sequence encodes CASSFQTGGHEQFF.

This clonotype was seen at least ten times. This sequence joins TRBV10-3 and TRBJ1-2; TRBD1 matches at 9 bases. The trim removed 7 bases at V and 7 bases at J, leaving 10 bases unmatched. Germline-derived CDR1 and CDR2 are ENHRY and SYGVKD. This CDR3 has 14 residues. Here the CDR3 reads CAINPQGAQGGYTF. In DNA form, the CDR3 reads TGTGCCATCAACCCACAGGGGGCTCAAGGTGGCTACACCTTC.

This clonotype has a count of ten or more. The chain couples TRBV24-1 to TRBJ2-2, with D possibly being TRBD2 (5 bases). V lost 7 bases and J lost 3, with 14 bases in between. The CDR3 is 15 residues long. The V gene's germline CDR1 is KGHDR and CDR2 SFDVKD. CDR3 bases: TGTGCCACCAGCCAATTTGGAGGTTACACCGGGGAGCTGTTTTTT. Amino acids: CATSQFGGYTGELFF.

This clonotype was recorded at least ten times. The chain is built from TRBV5-1 and TRBJ2-1; 11 bases fit TRBD2. J gave up 2 bases and V 4 bases, and 8 bases lay outside the gene matches. The CDR3 is made up of 17 amino acids. Germline CDR1 is SGHRS and CDR2 is YFSETQ. DNA of the CDR3: TGCGCCAGCAGCGGAGCAGGGACTAGCGGCCCCTACAATGAGCAGTTCTTC. It yields the protein CASSGAGTSGPYNEQFF.

A word on this clonotype: One base away lies a much larger clone, so this may be a sequencing read error. V gene TRBV27 combines with J gene TRBJ2-1; 8 nucleotides match TRBD2. V gave up 5 bases and J gave up 10 bases; unmatched junction bases: 10. Per germline, CDR1 MNHEY and CDR2 SMNVEV (reference sequence). The CDR3 has 14 amino acids. Here the CDR3 reads CASSVGPAGDEQFF. For the CDR3, the DNA is TGTGCCAGCAGTGTGGGACCAGCGGGAGACGAGCAGTTCTTC.

This clonotype came up many times. This sequence joins TRBV28 and TRBJ2-7; 8 bases fit TRBD1. The CDR3 extends over 14 amino acids. Germline V gene data show CDR1 as MDHEN and CDR2 as SYDVKM. V shed 6 bases, J shed 1 base, and the junction held 5 bases outside the gene matches. The CDR3 DNA reads as TGTGCCAGCAGAATACAGGGGGGATCCTACGAGCAGTACTTC. Protein: CASRIQGGSYEQYF.

The sample holds many counts of this clonotype. This rearrangement joins TRBV14 to TRBJ2-2; a possible D gene is TRBD1 (5 bases). The length of the CDR3 is 14 residues. Germline CDR1 and CDR2: SGHDN and FVKESK. V was trimmed by 1 base and J by 7 bases, leaving 10 bases between them. The CDR3 region is CASSQGAGIGELFF. The CDR3 coding sequence is TGTGCCAGCAGCCAAGGGGCAGGGATCGGGGAGCTGTTTTTT.

Only a few counts were recorded for this clonotype. CDR3 amino acids: CAWSVQGREAFF. CDR3 nucleotide sequence: TGTGCCTGGAGTGTACAGGGACGGGAAGCTTTCTTT. The chain employs TRBV30 and TRBJ1-1; a possible D gene is TRBD1 (6 bases). The CDR3 is 12 residues long. The V gene's germline CDR1 is GTSNPN and CDR2 SVGIG (reference sequence). The V end was cut by 0 bases, the J end by 8 bases, with 10 bases between. Supplemented by reference TRBV30 and TRBJ1-1, the full variable domain reads SQTIHQWPATLVQPVGSPLSLECTVEGTSNPNLYWYRQAAGRGLQLLFYSVGIGQISSEVPQNLSASRPQDRQFILSSKKLLLSDSGFYLCAWSVQGREAFFGQGTRLTVV.

This clonotype was counted at least ten times. The rearrangement uses TRBV7-2 and TRBJ2-1, with 11 bases fitting TRBD1. Trimming cost V 6 bases and J 9 bases; bases outside gene matches: 7. The CDR3 has 14 residues. Germline V gene data show CDR1 as SGHTA and CDR2 as FQGNSA. The CDR3 spells CASRAGTGGSEQFF. The CDR3, as DNA: TGTGCCAGCAGAGCCGGGACAGGGGGATCTGAGCAGTTCTTC.

This clonotype was observed many times. V usage is TRBV28 and J usage is TRBJ2-6; D is undetermined. CDR1 and CDR2 from the germline V gene are MDHEN and SYDVKM. V lost 5 bases and J lost 2, with 16 bases in between. The CDR3 extends over 17 amino acids. The CDR3 is CASSPSMGNPGANVLTF. DNA for the CDR3: TGTGCCAGCAGTCCTTCTATGGGTAATCCTGGGGCCAACGTCCTGACTTTC.

This clonotype showed up many times. The chain uses TRBV20-1 and TRBJ1-5, with TRBD1 as a possible D gene (5 bases). Trimming shortened V by 1 base and J by 5 bases, and 18 bases separated the two germline ends. The CDR3 spans 16 residues. Germline V lookup: CDR1 DFQATT, CDR2 SNEGSKA (reference sequence). CDR3: CSARVGAWGRYQPQHF. CDR3 in DNA: TGCAGTGCTAGAGTTGGGGCCTGGGGTCGGTATCAGCCCCAGCATTTT.

This clonotype was seen at least ten times. The rearrangement links TRBV11-2 to TRBJ1-2; TRBD1 agrees at 7 bases. CDR3 length equals 14 residues. V gave up 5 bases and J gave up 5 bases; unmatched junction bases: 8. Germline V gene lookup returns CDR1 SGHAT and CDR2 FQNNGV. The DNA for the CDR3 is TGTGCCAGCAGCACCAGACAGGGTGGATATGGCTACACCTTC. It codes for CASSTRQGGYGYTF.

V gene TRBV29-1 combines with J gene TRBJ2-2; TRBD2 matches at 12 bases. The junction had 3 bases not matched to a gene; V was cut back by 6 bases and J by 4 bases. This CDR3 is 14 amino acids long. Germline CDR1 and CDR2: SQVTM and ANQGSEA. This CDR3 reads CSVVGLAGTGELFF. CDR3 nucleotides: TGCAGCGTCGTGGGACTAGCGGGCACCGGGGAGCTGTTTTTT.

This clonotype was seen repeatedly, ten times or more. The rearrangement uses TRBV5-1 and TRBJ2-5, with D perhaps matching TRBD2 (5 bases). CDR3 length: 14 amino acids. V lost 5 bases to trimming and J lost 0 bases, with 11 bases between them. Germline assignment: CDR1 SGHRS and CDR2 YFSETQ. DNA of the CDR3: TGCGCCAGCAGGGAGGAGTTGAACCAAGAGACCCAGTACTTC. Protein sequence: CASREELNQETQYF. The variable domain in full, completed from reference TRBV5-1 and TRBJ2-5, reads KAGVTQTPRYLIKTRGQQVTLSCSPISGHRSVSWYQQTPGQGLQFLFEYFSETQRNKGNFPGRFSGRQFSNSRSEMNVSTLELGDSALYLCASREELNQETQYFGPGTRLLVL.

The chain carries TRBV5-5 and TRBJ1-1, with D uncertain. Germline lookup yields CDR1 SGHKS and CDR2 YYEKEE (reference sequence). The CDR3 consists of 12 residues. V was shortened by 3 bases and J by 7 bases, with 10 bases between the two germline ends. Written as DNA, the CDR3 is TGTGCCAGCAGCTCCACCGGGTATGAAGCTTTCTTT. It codes for CASSSTGYEAFF.

This clonotype was seen many times. The chain has TRBV5-1 and TRBJ2-1; the D is unclear. Germline CDR1 and CDR2: SGHRS and YFSETQ. V lost 0 bases to trimming and J lost 0 bases, with 7 bases between them. This CDR3 comprises 15 residues. The CDR3 reads CASSLGGDSYNEQFF. CDR3 sequence (DNA): TGCGCCAGCAGCTTGGGGGGTGACTCCTACAATGAGCAGTTCTTC.